The 7 T cell receptor beta chains listed next were all sequenced from one sample in a study of CXCR3-negative and CXCR3-positive naive CD8 T cells. Overall study results and limits: Naive cells positive for CXCR3 carried more hydrophobic TRB CDR3s than CXCR3-negative ones.

The TRB cDNA libraries were prepared by 5' RACE with UMI labels. TCRdb re-analyzed the 5' RACE reads; it lists each CDR3 protein once, without DNA. Listed are more than 75,000 distinct CDR3 sequences; approximately 0.6% falls within the top ten. Their antigens are not known. The specimen sequenced was naive CXCR3+ CD8+ T cells from blood. Regarding subset: CD45RO-CCR7+CD27+CD95- naive CD8+ T cells expressing CXCR3 (TNR3+). The source is a human donor in good health. Some clones in this sample may be carry-over from other donors' samples.

V is TRBV7-8 and J is TRBJ2-2; TCRdb's D call of TRBD1 is untestable without DNA. CDR1 is SGHVS, CDR2 FQNEAQ, per germline. This CDR3 spans 14 amino acids. CDR3 protein: CASSLTEETGELFF. The variable domain in full, with the rest retrieved from reference TRBV7-8 and TRBJ2-2, is GAGVSQSPRYKVAKRGQDVALRCDPISGHVSLFWYQQALGQGPEFLTYFQNEAQLDKSGLPSDRFFAERPEGSVSTLKIQRTQQEDSAVYLCASSLTEETGELFFGEGSRLTVL.

V usage is TRBV5-1 and J usage is TRBJ2-3. The germline CDR1 and CDR2 sequences are SGHRS and YFSETQ. The CDR3 loop spans 13 amino acids. The CDR3 reads CASSLGRVDTQYF.

This chain links TRBV21-1 with TRBJ1-6; TCRdb returns TRBD1, unconfirmable since there is no DNA. TRBV21-1 is assigned pseudogene status. The CDR3 totals 14 residues. CDR3 residues: CASSDRDIYSPLHF.

V is TRBV29-1 and J is TRBJ2-2; TCRdb calls TRBD2, which cannot be checked without DNA. The CDR3 extends over 16 amino acids. The V gene's germline CDR1 is SQVTM and CDR2 ANQGSEA. The CDR3 sequence is CSVIGTSVRGTGELFF.

This rearrangement joins TRBV30 to TRBJ1-1; TCRdb's D gene call, TRBD1, goes unchecked for lack of DNA. This CDR3 is 13 amino acids long. The germline gives CDR1 GTSNPN, CDR2 SVGIG (reference sequence). This CDR3 reads CAWAQGMSTEAFF.

The chain is built from TRBV29-1 and TRBJ2-5. From germline, CDR1 is SQVTM and CDR2 ANQGSEA. The CDR3 totals 15 residues. The CDR3 loop is CSVEGFRDLPETQYF.

The CDR3 loop is CASSYFRPAADTQYF. The chain links TRBV6-2 or TRBV6-3 to TRBJ2-3. CDR1 is MNHEY, CDR2 SVGEGT, per germline. CDR3 length: 15 amino acids.